This paragraph covers one T cell receptor beta chain sequence. What it binds is unknown. Naive CD8 libraries used 20,000 to 1,000,000 sorted cells and 10%, 30% or 50% RNA. In the sort, naive CD8 T cells were defined as CD8+CD4-CCR7+CD45RA+. TCRdb processed the PCR reads anew with MiXCR; each CDR3 protein has one entry. The sample has around 100,000 distinct CDR3 sequences; under 40% are singletons. The data belong to a study of molecular identifiers for immune sequencing clone quantification. The study's findings and limits: A single cell's spiked Jurkat TCR RNA was reportedly detectable among roughly 1 million naive cells.

Germline CDR1 is SGHVS and CDR2 is FQNEAQ. Germline trimming cut 5 bases from V and 6 bases from J; bases unmatched to any gene: 8. The CDR3 is 15 residues long. V and J are TRBV7-8 and TRBJ2-1; 9 bases agree with TRBD1. The sample was naive CD8+ T cells from blood, with Jurkat cell RNA spiked in. As for subset: FACS-sorted CD8+CD4-CCR7+CD45RA+ naive T cells. This sequence was found in a human donor in good health. Some libraries in this study had Jurkat cell RNA spiked in. In nucleotides, the CDR3 is TGTGCCAGCAGCCCCGGGACAGGGTATAGCAATGAGCAGTTCTTC. Translated, it gives CASSPGTGYSNEQFF.